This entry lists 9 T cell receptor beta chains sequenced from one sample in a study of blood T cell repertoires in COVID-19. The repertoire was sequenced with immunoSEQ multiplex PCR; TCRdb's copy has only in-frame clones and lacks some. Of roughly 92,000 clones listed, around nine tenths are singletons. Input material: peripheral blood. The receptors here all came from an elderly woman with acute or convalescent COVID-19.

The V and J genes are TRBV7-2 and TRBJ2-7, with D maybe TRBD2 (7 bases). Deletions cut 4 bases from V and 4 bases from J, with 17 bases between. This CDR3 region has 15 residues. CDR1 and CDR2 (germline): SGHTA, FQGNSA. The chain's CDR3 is CASSYRGGGSYEQYF. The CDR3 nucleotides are TGTGCCAGCAGCTATAGGGGGGGTGGGAGTTACGAGCAGTACTTC. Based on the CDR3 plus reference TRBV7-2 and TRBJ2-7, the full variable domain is GAGVSQSPSNKVTEKGKDVELRCDPISGHTALYWYRQSLGQGLEFLIYFQGNSAPDKSGLPSDRFSAERTGGSVSTLTIQRTQQEDSAVYLCASSYRGGGSYEQYFGPGTRLTVT.

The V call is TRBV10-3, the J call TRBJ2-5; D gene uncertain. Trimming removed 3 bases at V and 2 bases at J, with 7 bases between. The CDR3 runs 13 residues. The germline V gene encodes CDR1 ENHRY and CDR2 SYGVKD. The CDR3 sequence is CAISDPNQETQYF. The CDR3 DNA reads TGTGCCATCAGTGACCCTAATCAAGAGACCCAGTACTTC.

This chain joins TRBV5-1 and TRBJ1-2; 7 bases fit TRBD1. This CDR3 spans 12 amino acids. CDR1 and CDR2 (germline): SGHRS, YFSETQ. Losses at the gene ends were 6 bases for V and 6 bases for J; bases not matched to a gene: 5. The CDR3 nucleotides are TGCGCCAGCACGTCAGGGGGTGATGGCTACACCTTC. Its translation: CASTSGGDGYTF.

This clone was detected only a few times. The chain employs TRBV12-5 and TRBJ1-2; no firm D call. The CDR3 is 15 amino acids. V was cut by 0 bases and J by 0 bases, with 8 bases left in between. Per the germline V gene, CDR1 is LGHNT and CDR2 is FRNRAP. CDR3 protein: CASGLVMTTNYGYTF. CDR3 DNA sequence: TGTGCTAGTGGTTTGGTAATGACAACTAACTATGGCTACACCTTC.

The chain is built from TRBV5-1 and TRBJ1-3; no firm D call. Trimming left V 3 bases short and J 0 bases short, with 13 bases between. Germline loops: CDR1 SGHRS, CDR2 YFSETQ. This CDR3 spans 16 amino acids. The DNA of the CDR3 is TGCGCCAGCAGCTCCGAGCCGGGTACCTCTGGAAACACCATATATTTT. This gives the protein CASSSEPGTSGNTIYF.

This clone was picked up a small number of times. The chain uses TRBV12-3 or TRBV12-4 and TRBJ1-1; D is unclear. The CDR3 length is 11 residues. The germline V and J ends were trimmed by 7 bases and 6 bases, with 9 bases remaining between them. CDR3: CASTLLSEAFF. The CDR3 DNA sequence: TGTGCCAGCACCCTTCTATCTGAAGCTTTCTTT.

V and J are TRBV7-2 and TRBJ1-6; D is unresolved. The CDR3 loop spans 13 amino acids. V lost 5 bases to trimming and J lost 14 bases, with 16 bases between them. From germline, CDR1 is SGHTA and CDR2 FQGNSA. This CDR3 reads CASSRSLTSALHF. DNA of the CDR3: TGTGCCAGCAGCCGGTCCCTAACGTCGGCCCTCCACTTT.

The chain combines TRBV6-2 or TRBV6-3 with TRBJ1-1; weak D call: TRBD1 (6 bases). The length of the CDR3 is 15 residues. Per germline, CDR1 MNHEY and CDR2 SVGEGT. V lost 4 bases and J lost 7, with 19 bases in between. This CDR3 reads CASSSTGQSFFEAFF. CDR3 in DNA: TGTGCCAGCAGTTCCACTGGACAGTCCTTTTTTGAAGCTTTCTTT.

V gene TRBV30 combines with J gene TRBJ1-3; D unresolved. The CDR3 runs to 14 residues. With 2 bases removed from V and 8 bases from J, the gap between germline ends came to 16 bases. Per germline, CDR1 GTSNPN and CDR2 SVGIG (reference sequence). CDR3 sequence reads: CAWSRTVTQDTIYF. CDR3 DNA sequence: TGTGCCTGGAGTAGAACAGTAACTCAGGACACCATATATTTT.